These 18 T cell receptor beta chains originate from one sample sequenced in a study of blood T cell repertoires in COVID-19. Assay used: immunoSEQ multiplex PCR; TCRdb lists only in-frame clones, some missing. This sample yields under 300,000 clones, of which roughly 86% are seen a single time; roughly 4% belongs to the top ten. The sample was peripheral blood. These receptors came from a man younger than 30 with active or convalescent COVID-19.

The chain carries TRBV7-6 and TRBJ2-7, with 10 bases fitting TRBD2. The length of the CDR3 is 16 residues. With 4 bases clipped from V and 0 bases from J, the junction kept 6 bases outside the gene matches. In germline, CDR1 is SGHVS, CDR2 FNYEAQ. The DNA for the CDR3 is TGTGCCAGCAGCTCCGCTCTAGCGGGGGCCTCCTACGAGCAGTACTTC. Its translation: CASSSALAGASYEQYF.

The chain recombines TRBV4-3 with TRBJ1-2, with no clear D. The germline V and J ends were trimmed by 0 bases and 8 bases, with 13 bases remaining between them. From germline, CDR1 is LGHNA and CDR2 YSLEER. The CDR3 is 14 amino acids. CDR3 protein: CASSQDGLLSGYTF. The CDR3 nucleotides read TGCGCCAGCAGCCAAGATGGTCTACTTTCAGGCTACACCTTC.

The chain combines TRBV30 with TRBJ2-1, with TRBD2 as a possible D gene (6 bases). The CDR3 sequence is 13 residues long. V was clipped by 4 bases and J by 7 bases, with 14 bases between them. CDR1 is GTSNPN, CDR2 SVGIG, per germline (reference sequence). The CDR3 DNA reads TGTGCCTGGAACGGGGGAGTAGAAAATGAGCAGTTCTTC. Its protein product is CAWNGGVENEQFF.

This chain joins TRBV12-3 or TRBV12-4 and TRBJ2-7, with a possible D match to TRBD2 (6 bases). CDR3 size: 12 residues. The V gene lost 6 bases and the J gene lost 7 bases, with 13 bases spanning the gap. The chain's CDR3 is CASRGTAGEQYF. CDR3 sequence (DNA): TGTGCCAGCAGAGGCACCGCGGGGGAGCAGTACTTC.

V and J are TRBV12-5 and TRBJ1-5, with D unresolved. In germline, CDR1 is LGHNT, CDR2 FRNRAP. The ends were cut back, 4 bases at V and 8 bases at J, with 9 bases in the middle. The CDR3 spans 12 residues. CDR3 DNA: TGTGCTAGTGGTTCCCCTGGCAAGCCCCAGCATTTT. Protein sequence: CASGSPGKPQHF. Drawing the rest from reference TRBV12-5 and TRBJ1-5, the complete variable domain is DARVTQTPRHKVTEMGQEVTMRCQPILGHNTVFWYRQTMMQGLELLAYFRNRAPLDDSGMPKDRFSAEMPDATLATLKIQPSEPRDSAVYFCASGSPGKPQHFGDGTRLSIL.

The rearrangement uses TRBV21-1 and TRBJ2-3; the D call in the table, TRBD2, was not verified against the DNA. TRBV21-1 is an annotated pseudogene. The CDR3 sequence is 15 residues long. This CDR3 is CASSKGRERTDTQYF. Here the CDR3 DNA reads TGTGCCAGCAGCAAAGGACGGGAACGCACAGATACGCAGTATTTT.

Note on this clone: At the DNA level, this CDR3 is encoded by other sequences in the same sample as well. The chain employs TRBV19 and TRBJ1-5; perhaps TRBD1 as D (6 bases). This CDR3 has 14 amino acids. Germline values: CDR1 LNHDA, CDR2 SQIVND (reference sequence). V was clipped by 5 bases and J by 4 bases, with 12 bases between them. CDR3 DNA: TGTGCCAGTAGTTCGGGGGGCGGGAATCAGCCCCAGCATTTT. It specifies CASSSGGGNQPQHF.

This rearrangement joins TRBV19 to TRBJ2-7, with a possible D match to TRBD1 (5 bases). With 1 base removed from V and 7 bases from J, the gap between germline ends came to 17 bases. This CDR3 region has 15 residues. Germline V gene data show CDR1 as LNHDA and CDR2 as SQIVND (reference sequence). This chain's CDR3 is CASSIGLGRAWEQYF. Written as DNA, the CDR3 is TGTGCCAGTAGTATAGGTCTGGGCAGGGCTTGGGAGCAGTACTTC.

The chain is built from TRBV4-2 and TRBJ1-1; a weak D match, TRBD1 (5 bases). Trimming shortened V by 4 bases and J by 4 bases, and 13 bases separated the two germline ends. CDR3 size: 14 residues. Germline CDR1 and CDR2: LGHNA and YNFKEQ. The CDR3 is CASSLGEGGTEAFF. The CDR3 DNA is TGTGCCAGCAGCCTGGGGGAGGGAGGCACTGAAGCTTTCTTT.

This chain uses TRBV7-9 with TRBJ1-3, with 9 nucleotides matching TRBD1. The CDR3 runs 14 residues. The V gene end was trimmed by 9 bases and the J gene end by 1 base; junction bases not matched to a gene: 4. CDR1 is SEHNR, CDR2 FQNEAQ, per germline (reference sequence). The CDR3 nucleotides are TGTGCCAGTCCGGACAGGGGATCTGGAAACACCATATATTTT. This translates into CASPDRGSGNTIYF.

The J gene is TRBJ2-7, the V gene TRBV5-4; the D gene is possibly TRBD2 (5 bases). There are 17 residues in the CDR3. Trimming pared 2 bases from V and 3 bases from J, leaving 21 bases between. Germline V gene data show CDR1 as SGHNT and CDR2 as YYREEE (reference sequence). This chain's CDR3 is CASSLLLSGLIRYEQYF. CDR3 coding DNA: TGTGCCAGCAGCTTACTCCTATCGGGGTTGATTCGCTACGAGCAGTACTTC.

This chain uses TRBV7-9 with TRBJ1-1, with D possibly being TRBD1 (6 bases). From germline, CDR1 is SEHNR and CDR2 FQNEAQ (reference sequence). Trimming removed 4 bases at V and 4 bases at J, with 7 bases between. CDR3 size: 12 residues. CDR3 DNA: TGTGCCAGCAGCTCACAGGGCACTGAAGCTTTCTTT. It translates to CASSSQGTEAFF.

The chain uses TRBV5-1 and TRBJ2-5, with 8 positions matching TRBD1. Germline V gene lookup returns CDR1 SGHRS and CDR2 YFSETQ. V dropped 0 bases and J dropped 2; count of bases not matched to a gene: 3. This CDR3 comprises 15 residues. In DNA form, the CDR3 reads TGCGCCAGCAGCTTGGTGGACAGGGCTCAAGAGACCCAGTACTTC. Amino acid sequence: CASSLVDRAQETQYF.

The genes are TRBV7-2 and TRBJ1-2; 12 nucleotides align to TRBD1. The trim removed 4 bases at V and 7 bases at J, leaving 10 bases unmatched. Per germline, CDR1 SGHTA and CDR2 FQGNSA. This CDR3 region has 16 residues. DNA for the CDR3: TGTGCCAGCAGCTCAAGACGGGACAGGGGGCCTTCTGGCTACACCTTC. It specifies CASSSRRDRGPSGYTF.

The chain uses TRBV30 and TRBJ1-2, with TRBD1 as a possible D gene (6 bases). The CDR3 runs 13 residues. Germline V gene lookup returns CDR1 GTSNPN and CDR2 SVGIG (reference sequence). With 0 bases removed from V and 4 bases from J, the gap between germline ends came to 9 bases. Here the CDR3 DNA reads TGTGCCTGGAGTGTGCAGGGGTTCTATGGCTACACCTTC. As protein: CAWSVQGFYGYTF. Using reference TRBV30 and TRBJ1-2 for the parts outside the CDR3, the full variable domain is SQTIHQWPATLVQPVGSPLSLECTVEGTSNPNLYWYRQAAGRGLQLLFYSVGIGQISSEVPQNLSASRPQDRQFILSSKKLLLSDSGFYLCAWSVQGFYGYTFGSGTRLTVV.

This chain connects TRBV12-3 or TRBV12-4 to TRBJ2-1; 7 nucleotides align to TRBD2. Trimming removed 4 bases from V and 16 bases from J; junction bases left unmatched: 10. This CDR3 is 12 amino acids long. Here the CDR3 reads CASSSLAASSFF. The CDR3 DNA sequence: TGTGCCAGCAGTTCCCTAGCGGCAAGTTCTTTCTTC.

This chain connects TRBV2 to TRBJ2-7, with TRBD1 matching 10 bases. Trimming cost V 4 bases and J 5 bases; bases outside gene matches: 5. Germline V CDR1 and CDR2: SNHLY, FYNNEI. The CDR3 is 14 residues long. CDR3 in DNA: TGTGCCAGCAGTGGCCGACAGGGGGCCGACGAGCAGTACTTC. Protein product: CASSGRQGADEQYF.

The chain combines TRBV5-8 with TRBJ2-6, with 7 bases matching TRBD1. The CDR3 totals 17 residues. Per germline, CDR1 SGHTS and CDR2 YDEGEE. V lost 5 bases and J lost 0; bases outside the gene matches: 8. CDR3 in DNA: TGTGCCAGCAGACGGCAGGGGGTTTTCTCTGGGGCCAACGTCCTGACTTTC. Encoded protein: CASRRQGVFSGANVLTF.